This is a list of T cell receptor beta chains from one sample in a study of T cells in narcolepsy. TCRdb keeps only in-frame clones here, not all; method: immunoSEQ multiplex PCR. Seen here are thousands of clones, about 56% observed once, and the top ten hold over 20%. The sample consisted of CD45RA- memory CD8+ T cells from PBMCs. The receptors shown here come from a human donor with narcolepsy. The CDR3 runs from the conserved cysteine through the conserved F or W. Each record gives: clone size, J gene, V gene, D gene, CDR3 length, CDR3 protein, CDR3 DNA. D genes are given only for firm matches. The size of a clone is reported for some rows only, either as once, few or many, or as a class for expanded clones.

clone_size: NA
j_call: TRBJ1-1
v_call: TRBV7-2
d_call: NA
cdr3_length: 12
cdr3_aa: CASSRTDTEAFF
cdr3_nt: TGTGCCAGCAGCCGTACAGACACTGAAGCTTTCTTT

clone_size: NA
j_call: TRBJ1-1
v_call: TRBV19
d_call: NA
cdr3_length: 14
cdr3_aa: CASRQQGLDTEAFF
cdr3_nt: TGTGCCAGTAGACAACAGGGTTTAGACACTGAAGCTTTCTTT

clone_size: medium-sized
j_call: TRBJ2-3
v_call: TRBV10-3
d_call: NA
cdr3_length: 16
cdr3_aa: CAISRLSGGATDTQYF
cdr3_nt: TGTGCCATCAGCCGCCTGTCTGGGGGGGCCACAGATACGCAGTATTTT

clone_size: NA
j_call: TRBJ1-1
v_call: TRBV5-1
d_call: NA
cdr3_length: 16
cdr3_aa: CASSHADLRRGAEAFF
cdr3_nt: TGCGCCAGCAGCCATGCAGATCTGAGGAGGGGGGCTGAAGCTTTCTTT

clone_size: NA
j_call: TRBJ2-1
v_call: TRBV28
d_call: NA
cdr3_length: 16
cdr3_aa: CASSSFPGSTSNEQFF
cdr3_nt: TGTGCCAGCAGTTCCTTTCCAGGGAGTACGTCAAATGAGCAGTTCTTC

clone_size: NA
j_call: TRBJ1-1
v_call: TRBV11-2
d_call: NA
cdr3_length: 12
cdr3_aa: CASNWGGGKAFF
cdr3_nt: TGTGCCAGCAACTGGGGCGGGGGTAAAGCTTTCTTT

clone_size: NA
j_call: TRBJ1-3
v_call: TRBV15
d_call: NA
cdr3_length: 20
cdr3_aa: CATSRAVRGWNTVSGNTIYF
cdr3_nt: TGTGCCACCAGCAGAGCTGTTAGAGGTTGGAACACCGTCTCTGGAAACACCATATATTTT

clone_size: few
j_call: TRBJ1-1
v_call: TRBV10-2
d_call: NA
cdr3_length: 11
cdr3_aa: CASSETAEAFF
cdr3_nt: TGCGCCAGCAGTGAGACAGCTGAAGCTTTCTTT

clone_size: NA
j_call: TRBJ2-2
v_call: TRBV9
d_call: NA
cdr3_length: 12
cdr3_aa: CASSVAAGELFF
cdr3_nt: TGTGCCAGCAGCGTAGCGGCCGGGGAGCTGTTTTTT

clone_size: NA
j_call: TRBJ1-5
v_call: TRBV4-1
d_call: NA
cdr3_length: 14
cdr3_aa: CASSQDHSNQPQHF
cdr3_nt: TGTGCCAGCAGCCAAGATCATAGCAATCAGCCCCAGCATTTT

clone_size: NA
j_call: TRBJ2-7
v_call: TRBV7-7
d_call: TRBD2
cdr3_length: 15
cdr3_aa: CASSSTLAGYDEQYF
cdr3_nt: TGTGCCAGCAGCTCGACACTAGCGGGGTACGACGAGCAGTACTTC

clone_size: NA
j_call: TRBJ1-2
v_call: TRBV30
d_call: NA
cdr3_length: 13
cdr3_aa: CAWSVVAHGGYTF
cdr3_nt: TGTGCCTGGAGTGTTGTAGCCCACGGAGGCTACACCTTC

clone_size: NA
j_call: TRBJ2-3
v_call: TRBV6-4
d_call: TRBD2
cdr3_length: 15
cdr3_aa: CASSSSGGATDTQYF
cdr3_nt: TGTGCCAGCAGTTCTAGCGGGGGGGCCACAGATACGCAGTATTTT

clone_size: NA
j_call: TRBJ1-5
v_call: TRBV4-3
d_call: TRBD1
cdr3_length: 15
cdr3_aa: CASSQDGTGGQPQHF
cdr3_nt: TGCGCCAGCAGCCAAGATGGGACAGGGGGTCAGCCCCAGCATTTT

clone_size: NA
j_call: TRBJ1-1
v_call: TRBV11-2
d_call: TRBD1
cdr3_length: 14
cdr3_aa: CASSFDRGYTEAFF
cdr3_nt: TGTGCCAGCAGCTTCGACAGGGGGTACACTGAAGCTTTCTTT

clone_size: NA
j_call: TRBJ2-1
v_call: TRBV7-7
d_call: TRBD2
cdr3_length: 13
cdr3_aa: CASSPGGGNEQFF
cdr3_nt: TGTGCCAGCAGCCCGGGGGGAGGAAATGAGCAGTTCTTC

clone_size: NA
j_call: TRBJ1-5
v_call: TRBV7-8
d_call: NA
cdr3_length: 15
cdr3_aa: CASSLEGRSWEPQHF
cdr3_nt: TGTGCCAGCAGCTTAGAAGGCAGGTCTTGGGAGCCCCAGCATTTT

clone_size: few
j_call: TRBJ2-7
v_call: TRBV5-4
d_call: NA
cdr3_length: 12
cdr3_aa: CASSSSGLEQYF
cdr3_nt: TGCGCCAGCAGCTCCTCGGGTCTCGAGCAGTACTTC

clone_size: few
j_call: TRBJ2-3
v_call: TRBV4-3
d_call: TRBD2
cdr3_length: 15
cdr3_aa: CASSQDRGGADTQYF
cdr3_nt: TGCGCCAGCAGCCAAGATCGCGGGGGGGCAGATACGCAGTATTTT

clone_size: medium-sized
j_call: TRBJ2-1
v_call: TRBV6-4
d_call: NA
cdr3_length: 13
cdr3_aa: CASSDGGADEQFF
cdr3_nt: TGTGCCAGCAGTGACGGGGGGGCGGATGAGCAGTTCTTC

clone_size: NA
j_call: TRBJ2-7
v_call: TRBV6-5
d_call: NA
cdr3_length: 12
cdr3_aa: CASSPGPYEQYF
cdr3_nt: TGTGCCAGCTCACCTGGGCCCTACGAGCAGTACTTC

clone_size: few
j_call: TRBJ1-1
v_call: TRBV6-5
d_call: NA
cdr3_length: 14
cdr3_aa: CASSERAGNTEAFF
cdr3_nt: TGTGCCAGCAGTGAACGGGCAGGGAACACTGAAGCTTTCTTT

clone_size: NA
j_call: TRBJ2-7
v_call: TRBV28
d_call: TRBD1
cdr3_length: 18
cdr3_aa: CASSPDTGSTGGMFEQYF
cdr3_nt: TGTGCCAGCAGTCCGGATACTGGTTCGACAGGGGGCATGTTCGAGCAGTACTTC

clone_size: NA
j_call: TRBJ2-3
v_call: TRBV30
d_call: TRBD1
cdr3_length: 14
cdr3_aa: CAWTGQGEWDTQYF
cdr3_nt: TGTGCCTGGACCGGACAGGGGGAATGGGATACGCAGTATTTT

clone_size: NA
j_call: TRBJ2-7
v_call: TRBV10-3
d_call: TRBD2
cdr3_length: 16
cdr3_aa: CASRSSGGLFTYEQYF
cdr3_nt: TGTGCCAGCAGATCTAGCGGGGGGCTCTTCACCTACGAGCAGTACTTC

clone_size: NA
j_call: TRBJ2-5
v_call: TRBV18
d_call: NA
cdr3_length: 15
cdr3_aa: CASSPFTGLGETQYF
cdr3_nt: TGTGCCAGCTCACCATTTACAGGGCTGGGAGAGACCCAGTACTTC

clone_size: NA
j_call: TRBJ2-7
v_call: TRBV5-5
d_call: NA
cdr3_length: 14
cdr3_aa: CASSLRDTLLEQYF
cdr3_nt: TGTGCCAGCAGCTTGCGGGACACGTTATTGGAGCAGTACTTC

clone_size: NA
j_call: TRBJ2-6
v_call: TRBV5-4
d_call: NA
cdr3_length: 16
cdr3_aa: CASSLDFYDGANVLTF
cdr3_nt: TGTGCCAGCAGCTTGGACTTTTATGACGGGGCCAACGTCCTGACTTTC

clone_size: NA
j_call: TRBJ2-7
v_call: TRBV6-1
d_call: NA
cdr3_length: 15
cdr3_aa: CASSPQGTGGYEQYF
cdr3_nt: TGTGCCAGCAGCCCTCAGGGGACGGGGGGCTACGAGCAGTACTTC

clone_size: few
j_call: TRBJ2-7
v_call: TRBV27
d_call: TRBD1
cdr3_length: 14
cdr3_aa: CASSWGQGAHEQYF
cdr3_nt: TGTGCCAGCAGTTGGGGACAGGGGGCCCACGAGCAGTACTTC

clone_size: NA
j_call: TRBJ1-4
v_call: TRBV9
d_call: NA
cdr3_length: 16
cdr3_aa: CASSVQETATNEKLFF
cdr3_nt: TGTGCCAGCAGCGTTCAAGAGACGGCAACTAATGAAAAACTGTTTTTT

clone_size: NA
j_call: TRBJ1-5
v_call: TRBV18
d_call: NA
cdr3_length: 16
cdr3_aa: CASSLLRRYSNQPQHF
cdr3_nt: TGTGCCAGCTCACTTCTGCGTCGGTATAGCAATCAGCCCCAGCATTTT

clone_size: NA
j_call: TRBJ2-7
v_call: TRBV4-1
d_call: TRBD1
cdr3_length: 15
cdr3_aa: CASSQDRQGVLEQYF
cdr3_nt: TGCGCCAGCAGCCAAGACCGACAGGGGGTCTTGGAGCAGTACTTC

clone_size: NA
j_call: TRBJ2-5
v_call: TRBV4-3
d_call: NA
cdr3_length: 15
cdr3_aa: CASSQDYRGQETQYF
cdr3_nt: TGCGCCAGCAGCCAAGATTACCGGGGTCAAGAGACCCAGTACTTC

clone_size: NA
j_call: TRBJ2-3
v_call: TRBV28
d_call: TRBD1
cdr3_length: 14
cdr3_aa: CASSLLQGSDTQYF
cdr3_nt: TGTGCCAGCAGTCTCCTACAGGGGTCGGATACGCAGTATTTT

clone_size: NA
j_call: TRBJ2-3
v_call: TRBV7-6
d_call: NA
cdr3_length: 15
cdr3_aa: CASSPGRTVTDTQYF
cdr3_nt: TGTGCCAGCAGCCCAGGGAGGACCGTCACAGATACGCAGTATTTT

clone_size: NA
j_call: TRBJ1-6
v_call: TRBV4-1
d_call: NA
cdr3_length: 15
cdr3_aa: CASSQGSGYNSPLHF
cdr3_nt: TGCGCCAGCAGCCAAGGGTCGGGATATAATTCACCCCTCCACTTT

clone_size: few
j_call: TRBJ1-1
v_call: TRBV6-4
d_call: NA
cdr3_length: 14
cdr3_aa: CASSEGGENTEAFF
cdr3_nt: TGTGCCAGCAGTGAAGGCGGGGAAAACACTGAAGCTTTCTTT

clone_size: NA
j_call: TRBJ2-7
v_call: TRBV18
d_call: NA
cdr3_length: 14
cdr3_aa: CASSPMTATDEQYF
cdr3_nt: TGTGCCAGCTCACCCATGACAGCGACGGACGAGCAGTACTTC

clone_size: few
j_call: TRBJ2-7
v_call: TRBV27
d_call: TRBD2
cdr3_length: 14
cdr3_aa: CASREGGQNYEQYF
cdr3_nt: TGTGCCAGCAGGGAGGGAGGGCAAAACTACGAGCAGTACTTC

clone_size: NA
j_call: TRBJ1-5
v_call: TRBV7-4
d_call: NA
cdr3_length: 15
cdr3_aa: CASSPSGHSNQPQHF
cdr3_nt: TGTGCCAGCAGCCCTAGCGGACATAGCAATCAGCCCCAGCATTTT

clone_size: NA
j_call: TRBJ1-2
v_call: TRBV10-2
d_call: NA
cdr3_length: 11
cdr3_aa: CASQREEGYTF
cdr3_nt: TGCGCCAGCCAGAGGGAGGAAGGCTACACCTTC

clone_size: NA
j_call: TRBJ1-2
v_call: TRBV2
d_call: NA
cdr3_length: 13
cdr3_aa: CASSSGGPLGYTF
cdr3_nt: TGTGCCAGCAGCTCTGGGGGCCCGCTAGGCTACACCTTC

clone_size: NA
j_call: TRBJ1-2
v_call: TRBV14
d_call: TRBD1
cdr3_length: 15
cdr3_aa: CASSGPGQGNYGYTF
cdr3_nt: TGTGCCAGCAGCGGTCCGGGACAGGGGAACTATGGCTACACCTTC

clone_size: NA
j_call: TRBJ2-2
v_call: TRBV6-5
d_call: TRBD2
cdr3_length: 16
cdr3_aa: CASSHFQGLAGGELFF
cdr3_nt: TGTGCCAGCAGTCACTTCCAAGGACTAGCGGGCGGGGAGCTGTTTTTT

clone_size: once
j_call: TRBJ2-3
v_call: TRBV28
d_call: TRBD2
cdr3_length: 18
cdr3_aa: CASSPPVGAGGQADTQYF
cdr3_nt: TGTGCCAGCAGTCCCCCAGTGGGAGCGGGGGGGCAGGCAGATACGCAGTATTTT

clone_size: few
j_call: TRBJ2-1
v_call: TRBV7-3
d_call: NA
cdr3_length: 11
cdr3_aa: CASSSVDEQFF
cdr3_nt: TGTGCCAGCAGTTCAGTGGATGAGCAGTTCTTC

clone_size: NA
j_call: TRBJ1-1
v_call: TRBV7-9
d_call: NA
cdr3_length: 14
cdr3_aa: CASSLTEWNTEAFF
cdr3_nt: TGTGCCAGCAGCTTGACAGAGTGGAACACTGAAGCTTTCTTT

clone_size: NA
j_call: TRBJ2-7
v_call: TRBV28
d_call: TRBD1
cdr3_length: 15
cdr3_aa: CASTAGTELSYEQYF
cdr3_nt: TGTGCCAGCACGGCCGGGACAGAGCTCTCCTACGAGCAGTACTTC

clone_size: few
j_call: TRBJ1-1
v_call: TRBV9
d_call: NA
cdr3_length: 14
cdr3_aa: CASSVGSMNTEAFF
cdr3_nt: TGTGCCAGCAGCGTGGGTAGCATGAACACTGAAGCTTTCTTT

clone_size: NA
j_call: TRBJ2-6
v_call: TRBV19
d_call: NA
cdr3_length: 12
cdr3_aa: CATRLGANVLTF
cdr3_nt: TGTGCCACCAGACTTGGGGCCAACGTCCTGACTTTC

clone_size: NA
j_call: TRBJ2-3
v_call: TRBV19
d_call: NA
cdr3_length: 15
cdr3_aa: CASERGGSFTDTQYF
cdr3_nt: TGTGCCAGCGAACGAGGGGGATCCTTCACAGATACGCAGTATTTT